This T cell receptor beta chain stems from a study of human T cells and chemical hapten exposure. Whole-study findings and limits: Versus controls, expanded TCRs had significantly more large CDR3 similarity clusters.

The V gene's germline CDR1 is MNHEY and CDR2 SVGEGT. This CDR3 is 16 amino acids long. The ends lost 5 bases at V and 7 bases at J; junction bases unmatched: 12. Time point described: patch test 1, 2 weeks after DPC sensitization. Sample treatment: therapeutic diphenylcyclopropenone sensitization with weekly scalp DPC. Via MiXCR, TCRdb re-called the RACE reads, giving one row per CDR3 protein. The sample lists around 380,000 distinct CDR3 sequences, around 5% occurring once. The table lists this clonotype with many counts. Its antigen is not identified. This chain links TRBV6-2 or TRBV6-3 with TRBJ2-1; 9 positions agree with TRBD1. Sequenced here: whole blood, sampled in connection with sensitization to the hapten diphenylcyclopropenone (DPC). The TCR comes from a woman in her fifties or sixties with alopecia areata. Some clones in this sample may be carry-over from other donors' samples. The chain's CDR3 is CASSHILQGADNEQFF. In nucleotides, the CDR3 is TGTGCCAGCAGTCATATTTTACAGGGGGCAGATAATGAGCAGTTCTTC.